The 8 T cell receptor beta chains below were found in one sample sequenced in a study of shared clonotypes between healthy human individuals (dated by TCRdb to about 2020). Library preparation used the immunoSEQ multiplex PCR assay. What TCRdb holds here is the immuneACCESS table cut down to in-frame rearrangements. Part of the clones is not present; checked against another copy, under half of the missing clones reflect an unresolved V gene, and the others are unexplained. Recorded for this sample are millions of clones; over 90% of them occurred a single time. Under 0.45% of the sample comes from the top ten. What was sequenced was naive CD4+ T cells from PBMCs. Per the publication, the cell subset or site label means: CD45RA+ positively selected. These receptors were obtained from a man aged 18 to 35 in good health. Some clones in this sample may be carry-over from other donors' samples.

The rearrangement uses TRBV28 and TRBJ1-2; D ambiguous. Germline V gene data show CDR1 as MDHEN and CDR2 as SYDVKM. This CDR3 spans 14 amino acids. V lost 5 bases, J lost 4 bases, and 14 bases lay in between. Here the CDR3 DNA reads TGTGCCAGCAGTCCGGAGGCTACTTCCTATGGCTACACCTTC. Its translation: CASSPEATSYGYTF.

The rearrangement uses TRBV6-5 and TRBJ2-7, with 12 bases identical to TRBD2. The germline gives CDR1 MNHEY, CDR2 SVGAGI. There are 15 residues in the CDR3. V shed 6 bases and J 6 bases; nucleotides not matched to a gene: 9. DNA for the CDR3: TGTGCCAGCAGACTGACTAGCGGGAGAGGTGGCGAGCAGTACTTC. Its translation: CASRLTSGRGGEQYF.

V is TRBV28 and J is TRBJ2-1, with D perhaps matching TRBD1 or TRBD2 (7 bases each). The length of the CDR3 is 19 residues. V was shortened by 5 bases and J by 4 bases, with 27 bases between the two germline ends. Germline assignment: CDR1 MDHEN and CDR2 SYDVKM. The CDR3 here is CASSGGQRHSGSRYNEQFF. CDR3 coding DNA: TGTGCCAGCAGTGGGGGACAGAGACATAGCGGGTCCCGTTACAATGAGCAGTTCTTC. Combining the CDR3 with reference TRBV28 and TRBJ2-1 gives the whole variable domain DVKVTQSSRYLVKRTGEKVFLECVQDMDHENMFWYRQDPGLGLRLIYFSYDVKMKEKGDIPEGYSVSREKKERFSLILESASTNQTSMYLCASSGGQRHSGSRYNEQFFGPGTRLTVL.

CDR3 nucleotides: TGCGCCAGCAGCCTTCTCAGGGAGGTGAACACTGAAGCTTTCTTT. This gives the protein CASSLLREVNTEAFF. The chain carries TRBV4-1 and TRBJ1-1; perhaps TRBD1 as D (5 bases). This CDR3 spans 15 amino acids. Trimming cost V 4 bases and J 0 bases, with 12 bases left between them. The germline gives CDR1 MGHRA, CDR2 YSYEKL.

This chain uses TRBV29-1 with TRBJ1-2; maybe TRBD1 (5 bases). CDR1 and CDR2 from the germline V gene are SQVTM and ANQGSEA. The CDR3 contains 15 residues. Trimming took 7 bases from V and 8 from J, leaving 26 bases between them. CDR3 residues: CSAAVESAGSGGYTF. The CDR3, as DNA: TGCAGCGCCGCGGTCGAAAGTGCAGGTTCAGGGGGCTACACCTTC.

The rearrangement uses TRBV6-6 and TRBJ2-5, with TRBD2 matching 10 bases. J lost 5 bases, V lost 0 bases, and 6 bases had no gene match. The CDR3 length is 16 residues. Germline assignment: CDR1 MNHNY and CDR2 SVGAGI (reference sequence). The CDR3 protein is CASSYSLAGDAETQYF. The CDR3 region has the DNA TGTGCCAGCAGTTACTCCCTAGCGGGAGACGCCGAGACCCAGTACTTC.

This sequence joins TRBV9 and TRBJ2-1; D is perhaps TRBD1 (5 bases). V lost 0 bases, J lost 0 bases, and 13 bases lay in between. This CDR3 region has 17 residues. CDR1 is SGDLS and CDR2 is YYNGEE in the germline V gene. This CDR3 reads CASSVAGALSSYNEQFF. The DNA of the CDR3 is TGTGCCAGCAGCGTAGCTGGGGCCCTAAGCTCCTACAATGAGCAGTTCTTC.

This clone was detected once. In nucleotides, the CDR3 is TGTGCCAGCAGTCGACCTCCCTCGACCGGTGGCTACACCTTC. This codes for CASSRPPSTGGYTF. The gene calls are TRBV5-4 and TRBJ1-2; no firm D call. The CDR3 loop spans 14 amino acids. The V end lost 5 bases, the J end lost 7 bases, and 18 bases lay between the germline ends. Germline-derived CDR1 and CDR2 are SGHNT and YYREEE (reference sequence).